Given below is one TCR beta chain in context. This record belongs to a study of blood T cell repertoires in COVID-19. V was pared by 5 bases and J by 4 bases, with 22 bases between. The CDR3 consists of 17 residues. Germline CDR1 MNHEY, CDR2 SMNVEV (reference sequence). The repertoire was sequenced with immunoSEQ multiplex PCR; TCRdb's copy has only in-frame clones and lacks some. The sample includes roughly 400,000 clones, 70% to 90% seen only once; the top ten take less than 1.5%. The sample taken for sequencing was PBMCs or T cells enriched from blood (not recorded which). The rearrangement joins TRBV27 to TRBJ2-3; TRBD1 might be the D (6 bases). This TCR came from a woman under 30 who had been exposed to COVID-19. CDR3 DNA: TGTGCCAGCAGTCGTGGCCCACCGGACAGTACAGCAGATACGCAGTATTTT. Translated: CASSRGPPDSTADTQYF.